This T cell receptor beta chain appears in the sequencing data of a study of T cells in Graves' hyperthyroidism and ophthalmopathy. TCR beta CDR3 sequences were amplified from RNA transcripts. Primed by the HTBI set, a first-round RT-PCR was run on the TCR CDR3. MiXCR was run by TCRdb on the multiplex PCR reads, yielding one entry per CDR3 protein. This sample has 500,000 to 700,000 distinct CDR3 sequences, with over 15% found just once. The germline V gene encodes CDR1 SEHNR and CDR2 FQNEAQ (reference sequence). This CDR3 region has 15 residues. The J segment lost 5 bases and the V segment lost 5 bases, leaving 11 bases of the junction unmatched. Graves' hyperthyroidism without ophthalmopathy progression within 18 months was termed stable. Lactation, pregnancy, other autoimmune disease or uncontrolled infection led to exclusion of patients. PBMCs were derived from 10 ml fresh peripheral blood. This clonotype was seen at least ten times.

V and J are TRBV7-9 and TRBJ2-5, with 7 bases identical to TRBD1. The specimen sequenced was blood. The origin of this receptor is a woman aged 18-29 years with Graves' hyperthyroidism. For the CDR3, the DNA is TGTGCCAGCAGCCGACGACAGGGAGTTGCGGAGACCCAGTACTTC. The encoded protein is CASSRRQGVAETQYF.